One and the same sample provided the 14 T cell receptor beta chains below, sequenced in a study of T cells after somatic rescue of genetic block. Sequenced by immunoSEQ multiplex PCR; TCRdb stores in-frame clones only, minus some. The sample lists some 68,000 clones, just over 90% seen once, with roughly 2.8% in the top ten. The source material was peripheral blood mononuclear cells (PBMCs). Receptor source: a man aged 25 to 40.

Notes on this clone: Within the sample, other DNA sequences also encode this same CDR3. The J gene is TRBJ2-7, the V gene TRBV28; 7 positions match TRBD1. Trimming at V came to 7 bases and at J to 3 bases, leaving 6 bases not matched to a gene. The CDR3 runs to 13 residues. Germline V gene sequence: CDR1 MDHEN, CDR2 SYDVKM. CDR3 amino acids: CASKRPGGYEQYF. CDR3 DNA sequence: TGTGCCAGCAAACGCCCAGGGGGCTACGAGCAGTACTTC.

The CDR3 bases are TGCAGTGCTAGAGTAGACAGAGAAGCTTTCTTT. Its protein is CSARVDREAFF. This chain joins TRBV20-1 and TRBJ1-1; TRBD1 might be the D (5 bases). The CDR3 is 11 amino acids. Germline loops: CDR1 DFQATT, CDR2 SNEGSKA (reference sequence). The V end was cut by 1 base, the J end by 8 bases, with 8 bases between.

The V call is TRBV7-6, the J call TRBJ2-7, with TRBD2 matching over 8 bases. The CDR3 length is 17 residues. Unmatched junction bases numbered 8, after V lost 1 base and J lost 0 bases. Germline V gene sequence: CDR1 SGHVS, CDR2 FNYEAQ. For the CDR3, the DNA is TGTGCCAGCAGCTTAGTGGGCCGGACTAGCAGCTCCTACGAGCAGTACTTC. Protein: CASSLVGRTSSSYEQYF. The full variable domain, in which reference TRBV7-6 and TRBJ2-7 provide the parts outside the CDR3, is GAGVSQSPRYKVTKRGQDVALRCDPISGHVSLYWYRQALGQGPEFLTYFNYEAQQDKSGLPNDRFSAERPEGSISTLTIQRTEQRDSAMYRCASSLVGRTSSSYEQYFGPGTRLTVT.

The chain is built from TRBV7-9 and TRBJ2-5; D uncertain. Trimming removed 1 base from V and 4 bases from J, with 13 bases in between. The CDR3 has 15 residues. Per germline, CDR1 SEHNR and CDR2 FQNEAQ (reference sequence). The CDR3, as DNA: TGTGCCAGCAGCTTAGGGGCACGGCGAGGAGAGACCCAGTACTTC. Translation gives CASSLGARRGETQYF. Full variable domain (rest looked up from reference TRBV7-9 and TRBJ2-5): DTGVSQNPRHKITKRGQNVTFRCDPISEHNRLYWYRQTLGQGPEFLTYFQNEAQLEKSRLLSDRFSAERPKGSFSTLEIQRTEQGDSAMYLCASSLGARRGETQYFGPGTRLLVL.

The gene calls are TRBV28 and TRBJ1-1; possible D gene TRBD1, 5 bases. In germline, CDR1 is MDHEN, CDR2 SYDVKM. The V end was cut by 5 bases, the J end by 5 bases, with 12 bases between. There are 13 residues in the CDR3. In DNA, the CDR3 is TGTGCCAGCAGTCAAGGGGCCCGGACTGAAGCTTTCTTT. Amino acid sequence: CASSQGARTEAFF.

This clone was seen just once. The V gene is TRBV6-5, the J gene TRBJ2-1; unclear D gene. The CDR3 contains 14 residues. Between the trimmed V and J ends, which lost 1 base and 4 bases, there was a span of 8 bases. Germline loops: CDR1 MNHEY, CDR2 SVGAGI. CDR3 nucleotides: TGTGCCAGCAGTTACTTGGGCAAGTACAATGAGCAGTTCTTC. This sequence encodes CASSYLGKYNEQFF.

The rearrangement joins TRBV28 to TRBJ2-3; D gene unclear. CDR3 length: 12 residues. From germline, CDR1 is MDHEN and CDR2 SYDVKM. Trimming removed 5 bases at V and 5 bases at J, with 8 bases between. The CDR3 nucleotides are TGTGCCAGCAGTATCAGGAGAGATACGCAGTATTTT. This gives the protein CASSIRRDTQYF.

The chain joins TRBV15 to TRBJ2-7, with D maybe TRBD1 (5 bases). This CDR3 spans 14 amino acids. Trimming removed 0 bases from V and 3 bases from J, with 9 bases in between. The germline gives CDR1 LNHNV, CDR2 YYDKDF (reference sequence). The CDR3 loop reads CATSRETRGYEQYF. CDR3 DNA sequence: TGTGCCACCAGCAGAGAAACAAGGGGCTACGAGCAGTACTTC.

The chain carries TRBV14 and TRBJ2-3; TRBD2 agrees at 12 bases. CDR3 length: 17 amino acids. The ends lost 2 bases at V and 0 bases at J; junction bases unmatched: 3. Germline V gene sequence: CDR1 SGHDN, CDR2 FVKESK. The CDR3 nucleotides are TGTGCCAGCAGCCAACTAGCGGGAGGGCCCAGCACAGATACGCAGTATTTT. The encoded protein is CASSQLAGGPSTDTQYF. The full variable domain, its missing parts supplied by reference TRBV14 and TRBJ2-3, is EAGVTQFPSHSVIEKGQTVTLRCDPISGHDNLYWYRRVMGKEIKFLLHFVKESKQDESGMPNNRFLAERTGGTYSTLKVQPAELEDSGVYFCASSQLAGGPSTDTQYFGPGTRLTVL.

CDR3 bases: TGCAGTGCTAGTGGACAAGAGCAGTTCTTC. This encodes CSASGQEQFF. This rearrangement joins TRBV20-1 to TRBJ2-1; tentatively, D is TRBD1 (5 bases). The CDR3 covers 10 residues. Germline CDR1 and CDR2: DFQATT and SNEGSKA (reference sequence). V was shortened by 3 bases and J by 10 bases, with 7 bases between the two germline ends.

The chain combines TRBV5-1 with TRBJ1-4; tentatively, D is TRBD1 (5 bases). Trimming took off 0 bases at V and 5 bases at J, with 11 bases between the two ends. The CDR3 covers 15 residues. Germline CDR1 reads SGHRS; CDR2 reads YFSETQ. Written as DNA, the CDR3 is TGCGCCAGCAGCTTGGCTTGGGGGATAAATGAAAAACTGTTTTTT. Translating it yields CASSLAWGINEKLFF.

This CDR3 is CASSLTGIQRSHEQFF. CDR3 sequence (DNA): TGTGCCAGCAGTCTTACGGGAATTCAGAGGAGCCATGAGCAGTTCTTC. J is TRBJ2-1 and V is TRBV28, with D possibly TRBD2 on 5 matching bases. The CDR3 runs to 16 residues. Trimming shortened V by 5 bases and J by 8 bases, and 22 bases separated the two germline ends. Germline V CDR1 and CDR2: MDHEN, SYDVKM.

A single count supports this clone. The chain employs TRBV5-6 and TRBJ2-3; D is unresolved. There are 15 residues in the CDR3. Germline-derived CDR1 and CDR2 are SGHDT and YYEEEE. V shed 4 bases and J shed 0 bases, with 12 bases lying between them. The CDR3 loop reads CASSPNAFSTDTQYF. CDR3 bases: TGTGCCAGCAGCCCCAATGCGTTTAGCACAGATACGCAGTATTTT. The variable domain in full, with the rest retrieved from reference TRBV5-6 and TRBJ2-3, is DAGVTQSPTHLIKTRGQQVTLRCSPKSGHDTVSWYQQALGQGPQFIFQYYEEEERQRGNFPDRFSGHQFPNYSSELNVNALLLGDSALYLCASSPNAFSTDTQYFGPGTRLTVL.

The J gene is TRBJ1-6, the V gene TRBV27; D uncertain. Trimming removed 6 bases from V and 8 bases from J, with 23 bases in between. Germline assignment: CDR1 MNHEY and CDR2 SMNVEV (reference sequence). The CDR3 spans 17 residues. This CDR3 is CASSARSPRTRDSPLHF. The CDR3, as DNA: TGTGCCAGCAGCGCGCGGAGCCCCAGGACGCGCGATTCACCCCTCCACTTT.